The entry below gives a single TCR beta chain sequence along with its context. The data were taken from a study of cytomegalovirus exposure and HLA in healthy donors. Only in-frame clones appear in the TCRdb table, and some are missing; sequencing was by immunoSEQ multiplex PCR. The sample yields about 220,000 clones, approximately 90% seen once. This clonotype was sampled from a man in his late teens or twenties in good health and CMV-seronegative. Input material: PBMCs.

The CDR3 DNA reads TGTGCCAGCAGCCAAGAAGACAGGGGGCGCGAGCAGTACTTC. Translated: CASSQEDRGREQYF. The V gene is TRBV7-6, the J gene TRBJ2-7, with 10 nucleotides matching TRBD1. CDR3 length: 14 amino acids. Germline CDR1 is SGHVS and CDR2 is FNYEAQ. V shed 5 bases, J shed 6 bases, and the junction held 7 bases outside the gene matches.